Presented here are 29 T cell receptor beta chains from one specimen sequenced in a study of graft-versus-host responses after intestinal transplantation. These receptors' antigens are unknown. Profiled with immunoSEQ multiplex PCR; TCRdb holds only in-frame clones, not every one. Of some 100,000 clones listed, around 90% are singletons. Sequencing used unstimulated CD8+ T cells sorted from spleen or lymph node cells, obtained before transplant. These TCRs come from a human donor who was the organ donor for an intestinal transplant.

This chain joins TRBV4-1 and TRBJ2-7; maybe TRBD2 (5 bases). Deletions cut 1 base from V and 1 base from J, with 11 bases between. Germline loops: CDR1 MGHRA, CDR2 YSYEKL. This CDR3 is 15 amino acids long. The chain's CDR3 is CASSQGTPGSYEQYF. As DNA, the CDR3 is TGCGCCAGCAGCCAAGGGACTCCTGGTTCCTACGAGCAGTACTTC.

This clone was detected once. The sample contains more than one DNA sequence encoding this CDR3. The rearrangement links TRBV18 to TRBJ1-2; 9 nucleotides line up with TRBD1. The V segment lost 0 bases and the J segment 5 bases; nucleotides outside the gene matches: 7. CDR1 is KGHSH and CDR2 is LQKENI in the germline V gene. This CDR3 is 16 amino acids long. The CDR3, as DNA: TGTGCCAGCTCACCACCCGACAGGGGGTATTGGTATGGCTACACCTTC. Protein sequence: CASSPPDRGYWYGYTF.

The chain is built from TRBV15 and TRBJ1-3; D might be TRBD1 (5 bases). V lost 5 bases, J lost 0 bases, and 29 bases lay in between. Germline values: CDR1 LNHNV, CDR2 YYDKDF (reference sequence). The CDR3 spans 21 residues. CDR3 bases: TGTGCCACCAGCTCGCTCACCGGGACTACCATCCAAACTTACTCTGGAAACACCATATATTTT. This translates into CATSSLTGTTIQTYSGNTIYF.

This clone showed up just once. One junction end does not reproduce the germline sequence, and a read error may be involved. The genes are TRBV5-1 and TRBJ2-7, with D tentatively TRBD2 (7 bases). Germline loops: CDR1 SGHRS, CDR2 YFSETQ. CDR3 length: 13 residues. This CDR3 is CASSLPGGYGQYF. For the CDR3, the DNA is TGCGCCAGCAGCTTGCCGGGGGGCTACGGGCAGTACTTC.

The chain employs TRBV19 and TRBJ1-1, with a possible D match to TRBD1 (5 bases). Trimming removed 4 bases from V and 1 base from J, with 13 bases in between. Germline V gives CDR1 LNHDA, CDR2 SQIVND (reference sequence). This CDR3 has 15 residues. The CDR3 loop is CASSTLQVTNTEAFF. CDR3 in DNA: TGTGCCAGTAGTACCCTACAGGTCACGAACACTGAAGCTTTCTTT. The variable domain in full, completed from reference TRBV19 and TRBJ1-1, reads DGGITQSPKYLFRKEGQNVTLSCEQNLNHDAMYWYRQDPGQGLRLIYYSQIVNDFQKGDIAEGYSVSREKKESFPLTVTSAQKNPTAFYLCASSTLQVTNTEAFFGQGTRLTVV.

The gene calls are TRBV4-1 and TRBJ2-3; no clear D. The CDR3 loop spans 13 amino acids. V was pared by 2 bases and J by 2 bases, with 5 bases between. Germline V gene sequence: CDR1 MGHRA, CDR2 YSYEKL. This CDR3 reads CASSQPNTDTQYF. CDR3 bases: TGCGCCAGCAGCCAACCAAACACAGATACGCAGTATTTT.

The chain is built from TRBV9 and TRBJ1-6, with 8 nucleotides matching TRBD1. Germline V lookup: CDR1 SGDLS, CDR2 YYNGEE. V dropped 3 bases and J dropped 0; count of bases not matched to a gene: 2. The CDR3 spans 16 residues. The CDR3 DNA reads TGTGCCAGCAGCGCCGGACAGGGCTCCTATAATTCACCCCTCCACTTT. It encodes CASSAGQGSYNSPLHF.

The CDR3 DNA reads TGTGCCAGCAGCCAGGGAAGAGGCACTGAAGCTTTCTTT. Translating it yields CASSQGRGTEAFF. V and J are TRBV5-6 and TRBJ1-1, with D possibly TRBD1 on 5 matching bases. The CDR3 sequence is 13 residues long. CDR1 SGHDT and CDR2 YYEEEE come from the germline V gene. Trimming cost V 4 bases and J 4 bases, with 11 bases left between them.

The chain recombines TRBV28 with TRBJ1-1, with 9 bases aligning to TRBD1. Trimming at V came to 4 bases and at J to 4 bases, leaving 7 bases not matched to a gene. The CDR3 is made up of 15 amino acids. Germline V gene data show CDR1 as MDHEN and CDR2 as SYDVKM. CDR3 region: CASSYPRTGVTEAFF. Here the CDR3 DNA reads TGTGCCAGCAGTTACCCCCGGACAGGGGTCACTGAAGCTTTCTTT.

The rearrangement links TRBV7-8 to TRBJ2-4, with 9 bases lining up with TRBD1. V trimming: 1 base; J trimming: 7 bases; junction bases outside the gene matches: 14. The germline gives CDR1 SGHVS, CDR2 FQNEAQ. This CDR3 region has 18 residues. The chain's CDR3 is CASSLVVWDRESLNIQYF. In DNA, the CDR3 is TGTGCCAGCAGCTTAGTAGTTTGGGACAGGGAAAGTTTGAACATTCAGTACTTC.

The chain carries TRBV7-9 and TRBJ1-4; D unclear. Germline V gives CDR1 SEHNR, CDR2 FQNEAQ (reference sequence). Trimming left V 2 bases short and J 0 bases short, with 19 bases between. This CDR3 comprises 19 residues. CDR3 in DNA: TGTGCCAGCAGCTTACCGCCTTTTTCACCTACCTCAACTAATGAAAAACTGTTTTTT. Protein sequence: CASSLPPFSPTSTNEKLFF.

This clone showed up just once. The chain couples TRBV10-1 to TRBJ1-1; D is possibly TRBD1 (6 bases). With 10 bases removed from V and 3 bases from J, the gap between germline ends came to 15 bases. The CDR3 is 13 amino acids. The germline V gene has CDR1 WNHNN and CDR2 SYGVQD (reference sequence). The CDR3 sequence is CATSRGLYTEAFF. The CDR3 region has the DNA TGCGCCACCTCCAGGGGATTATACACTGAAGCTTTCTTT.

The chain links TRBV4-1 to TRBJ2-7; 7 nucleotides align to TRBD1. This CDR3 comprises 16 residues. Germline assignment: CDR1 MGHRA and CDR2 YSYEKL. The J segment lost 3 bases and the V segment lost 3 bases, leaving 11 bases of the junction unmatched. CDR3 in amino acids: CASSHLPGTELYEQYF. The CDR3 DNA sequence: TGCGCCAGCAGCCATCTCCCCGGGACAGAACTCTACGAGCAGTACTTC.

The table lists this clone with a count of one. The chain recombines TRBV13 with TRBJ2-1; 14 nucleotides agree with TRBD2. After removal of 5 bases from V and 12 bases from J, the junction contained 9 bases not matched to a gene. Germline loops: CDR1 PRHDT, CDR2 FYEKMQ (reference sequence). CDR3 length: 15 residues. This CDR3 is CASSPRLAGGGGQFF. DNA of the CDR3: TGTGCCAGCAGCCCAAGACTAGCGGGAGGGGGCGGGCAGTTCTTC.

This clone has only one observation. DNA of the CDR3: TGTGCCAGCAGTTTATCTTCAGGGAATGAGCAGTTCTTC. Residues: CASSLSSGNEQFF. The rearrangement uses TRBV27 and TRBJ2-1, with D possibly matching TRBD1 (5 bases). This CDR3 contains 13 residues. The germline V gene has CDR1 MNHEY and CDR2 SMNVEV (reference sequence). Deletions cut 0 bases from V and 7 bases from J, with 7 bases between.

CDR3 nucleotides: TGTGCCAGCAGTTTAGTTGGGGCCCCTAGCGGGAGTTCAGATACGCAGTATTTT. This translates into CASSLVGAPSGSSDTQYF. The chain couples TRBV28 to TRBJ2-3; 10 bases fit TRBD2. Germline V lookup: CDR1 MDHEN, CDR2 SYDVKM. This CDR3 spans 18 amino acids. J gave up 4 bases and V 2 bases, and 12 bases lay outside the gene matches. Filled out from reference TRBV28 and TRBJ2-3, the complete variable domain reads DVKVTQSSRYLVKRTGEKVFLECVQDMDHENMFWYRQDPGLGLRLIYFSYDVKMKEKGDIPEGYSVSREKKERFSLILESASTNQTSMYLCASSLVGAPSGSSDTQYFGPGTRLTVL.

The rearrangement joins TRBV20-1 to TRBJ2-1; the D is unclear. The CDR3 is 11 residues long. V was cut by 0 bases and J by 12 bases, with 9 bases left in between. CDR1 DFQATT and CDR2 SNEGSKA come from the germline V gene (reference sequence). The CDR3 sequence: CSARDLGTQFF. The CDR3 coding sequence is TGCAGTGCTAGAGATCTAGGAACGCAGTTCTTC.

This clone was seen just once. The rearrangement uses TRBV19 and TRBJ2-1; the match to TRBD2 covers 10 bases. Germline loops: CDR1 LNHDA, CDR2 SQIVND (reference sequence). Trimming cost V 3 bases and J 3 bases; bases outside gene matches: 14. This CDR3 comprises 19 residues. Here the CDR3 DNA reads TGTGCCAGTAGTATCGGTTTGGCGTTCACTAGCGGGGACTACAATGAGCAGTTCTTC. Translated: CASSIGLAFTSGDYNEQFF.

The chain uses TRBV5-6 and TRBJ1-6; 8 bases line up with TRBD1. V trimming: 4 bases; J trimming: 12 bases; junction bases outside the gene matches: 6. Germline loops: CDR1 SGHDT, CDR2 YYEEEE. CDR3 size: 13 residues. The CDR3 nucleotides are TGTGCCAGCAGCCCACAGACAGGGGAACCCCTCCACTTT. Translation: CASSPQTGEPLHF.

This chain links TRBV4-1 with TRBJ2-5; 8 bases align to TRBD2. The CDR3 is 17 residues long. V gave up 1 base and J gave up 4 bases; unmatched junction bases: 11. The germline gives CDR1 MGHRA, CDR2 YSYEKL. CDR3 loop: CASSQGPQSGSLETQYF. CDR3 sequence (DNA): TGCGCCAGCAGCCAAGGTCCACAAAGCGGGAGTCTAGAGACCCAGTACTTC.

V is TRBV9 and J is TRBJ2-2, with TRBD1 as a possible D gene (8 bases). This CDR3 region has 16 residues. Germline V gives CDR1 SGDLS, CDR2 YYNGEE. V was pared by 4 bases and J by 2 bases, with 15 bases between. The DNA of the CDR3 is TGTGCCAGCAGCACAGGGGGGGACTTAAACACCGGGGAGCTGTTTTTT. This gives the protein CASSTGGDLNTGELFF. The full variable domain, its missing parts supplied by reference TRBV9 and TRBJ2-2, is DSGVTQTPKHLITATGQRVTLRCSPRSGDLSVYWYQQSLDQGLQFLIQYYNGEERAKGNILERFSAQQFPDLHSELNLSSLELGDSALYFCASSTGGDLNTGELFFGEGSRLTVL.

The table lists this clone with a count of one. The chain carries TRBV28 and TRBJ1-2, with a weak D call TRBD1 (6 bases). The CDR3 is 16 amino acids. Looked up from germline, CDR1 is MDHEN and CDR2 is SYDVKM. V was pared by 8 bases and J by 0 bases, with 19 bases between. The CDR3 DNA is TGTGCCAGCCACCGGGACACCCGAGGGACTAACTATGGCTACACCTTC. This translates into CASHRDTRGTNYGYTF.

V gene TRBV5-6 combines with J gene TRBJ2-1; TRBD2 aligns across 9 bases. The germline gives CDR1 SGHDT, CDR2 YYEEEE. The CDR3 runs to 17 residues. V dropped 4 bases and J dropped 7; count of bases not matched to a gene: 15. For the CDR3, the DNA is TGTGCCAGCAGCGACGTCCCCCTAGCGGGAAATAAAAATGAGCAGTTCTTC. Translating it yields CASSDVPLAGNKNEQFF.

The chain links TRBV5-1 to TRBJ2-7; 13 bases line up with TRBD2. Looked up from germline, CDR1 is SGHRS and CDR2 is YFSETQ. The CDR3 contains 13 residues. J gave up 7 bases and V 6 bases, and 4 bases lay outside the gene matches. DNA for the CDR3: TGCGCCAGCATGGGACTAGCGGGGAGTGAGCAGTACTTC. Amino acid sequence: CASMGLAGSEQYF.

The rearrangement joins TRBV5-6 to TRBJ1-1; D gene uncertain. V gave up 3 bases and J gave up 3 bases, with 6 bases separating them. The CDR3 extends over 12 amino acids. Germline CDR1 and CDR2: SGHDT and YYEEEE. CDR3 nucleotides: TGTGCCAGCAGCTCTTCGGACACTGAAGCTTTCTTT. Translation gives CASSSSDTEAFF.

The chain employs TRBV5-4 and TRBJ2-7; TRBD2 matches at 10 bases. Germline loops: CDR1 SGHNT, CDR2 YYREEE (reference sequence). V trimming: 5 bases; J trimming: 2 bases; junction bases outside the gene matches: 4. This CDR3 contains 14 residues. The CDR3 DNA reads TGTGCCAGCAGTACCGGGACTAGCGCCTACGAGCAGTACTTC. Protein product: CASSTGTSAYEQYF.

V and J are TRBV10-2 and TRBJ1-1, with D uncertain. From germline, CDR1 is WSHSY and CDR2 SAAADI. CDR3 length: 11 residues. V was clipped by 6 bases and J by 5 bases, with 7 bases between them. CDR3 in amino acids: CASSAGTEAFF. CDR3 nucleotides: TGCGCCAGCAGCGCGGGGACTGAAGCTTTCTTT.

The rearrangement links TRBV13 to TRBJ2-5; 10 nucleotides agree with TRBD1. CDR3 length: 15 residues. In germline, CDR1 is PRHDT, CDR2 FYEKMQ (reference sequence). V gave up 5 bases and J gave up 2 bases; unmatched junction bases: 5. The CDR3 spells CASSPQDRGQETQYF. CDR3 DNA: TGTGCCAGCAGCCCCCAGGACAGGGGGCAAGAGACCCAGTACTTC. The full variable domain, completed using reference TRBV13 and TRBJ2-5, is AAGVIQSPRHLIKEKRETATLKCYPIPRHDTVYWYQQGPGQDPQFLISFYEKMQSDKGSIPDRFSAQQFSDYHSELNMSSLELGDSALYFCASSPQDRGQETQYFGPGTRLLVL.

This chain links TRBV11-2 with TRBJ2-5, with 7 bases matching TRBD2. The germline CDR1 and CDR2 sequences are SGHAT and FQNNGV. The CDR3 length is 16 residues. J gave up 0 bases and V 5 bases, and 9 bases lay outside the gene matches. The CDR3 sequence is CASSPGQRGNQETQYF. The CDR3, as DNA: TGTGCCAGCAGCCCAGGGCAGCGGGGAAACCAAGAGACCCAGTACTTC.